This is a list of T cell receptor beta chains from one sample in a study of technical replicates of blood from four donors. TCRdb keeps only in-frame clones here, not all; method: immunoSEQ multiplex PCR. Among 75,000 to 95,000 clones listed, around 94% were seen once. The specimen sequenced was T cells isolated from PBMCs. The source of these receptors is a human donor in good health. Each CDR3 is given with its conserved first and last residue. The order of the fields is D gene, V gene, CDR3 protein. The D gene is left open where the match is weak.

TRBD1 TRBV4-1 CASSQRVRGNEKLFF
TRBD1 TRBV11-2 CASSAYLDRPRGEKLFF
TRBD2 TRBV15 CATRTSGSYEQYF
TRBD2 TRBV19 CASSQGLAGYNEQFF
. TRBV11-3 CASSGGGSYEQYF
TRBD1 TRBV28 CASSLTGGGNQPQHF
. TRBV28 CASSFTGPGGAGELFF
. TRBV11-3 CASSRGGSADTQYF
. TRBV7-9 CASHLGLSNEKLFF
. TRBV19 CASSLDGLPPDQPQHF